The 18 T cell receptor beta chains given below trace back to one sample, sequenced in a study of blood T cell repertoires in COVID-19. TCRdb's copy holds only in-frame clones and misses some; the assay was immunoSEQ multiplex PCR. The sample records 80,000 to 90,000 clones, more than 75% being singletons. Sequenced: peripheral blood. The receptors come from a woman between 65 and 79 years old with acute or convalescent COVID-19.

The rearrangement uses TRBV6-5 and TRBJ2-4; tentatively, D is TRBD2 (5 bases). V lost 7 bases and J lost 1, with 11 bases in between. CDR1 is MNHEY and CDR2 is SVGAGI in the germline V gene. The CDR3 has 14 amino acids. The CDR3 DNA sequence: TGTGCCAGCACCTCGCCGGGGGCCAAAAACATTCAGTACTTC. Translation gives CASTSPGAKNIQYF.

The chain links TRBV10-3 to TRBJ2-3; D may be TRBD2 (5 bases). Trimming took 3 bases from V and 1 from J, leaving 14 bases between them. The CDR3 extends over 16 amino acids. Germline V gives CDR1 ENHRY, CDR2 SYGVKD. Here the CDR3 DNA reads TGTGCCATCAGTGACCCTCCGGGAACCCGCACAGATACGCAGTATTTT. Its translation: CAISDPPGTRTDTQYF.

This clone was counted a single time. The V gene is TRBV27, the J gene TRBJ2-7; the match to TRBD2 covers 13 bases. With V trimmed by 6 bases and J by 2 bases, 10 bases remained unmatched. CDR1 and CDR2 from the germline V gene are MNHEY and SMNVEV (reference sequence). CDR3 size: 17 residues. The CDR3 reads CASRPRLAGGPTYEQYV. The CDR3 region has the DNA TGTGCCAGCAGACCCCGACTAGCGGGGGGCCCCACCTACGAGCAGTACGTC.

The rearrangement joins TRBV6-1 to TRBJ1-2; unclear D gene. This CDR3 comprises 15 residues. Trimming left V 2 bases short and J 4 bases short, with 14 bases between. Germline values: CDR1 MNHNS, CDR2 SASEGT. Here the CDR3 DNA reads TGTGCCAGCAGTGAAACCCTGCGAGGTTCCTATGGCTACACCTTC. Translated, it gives CASSETLRGSYGYTF.

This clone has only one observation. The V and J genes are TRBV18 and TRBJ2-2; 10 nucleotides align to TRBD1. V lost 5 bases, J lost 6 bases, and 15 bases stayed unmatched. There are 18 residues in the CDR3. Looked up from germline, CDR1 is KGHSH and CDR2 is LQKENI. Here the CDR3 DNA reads TGTGCCAGCTCAGCCGGGACAGGGGCCACTGCCATCGCCGGGGAGCTGTTTTTT. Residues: CASSAGTGATAIAGELFF.

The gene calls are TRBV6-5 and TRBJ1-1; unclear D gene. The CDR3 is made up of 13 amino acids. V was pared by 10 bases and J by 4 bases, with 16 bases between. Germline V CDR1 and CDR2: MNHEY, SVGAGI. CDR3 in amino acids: CATVETRGTEAFF. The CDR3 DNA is TGTGCCACCGTCGAAACCAGAGGCACTGAAGCTTTCTTT.

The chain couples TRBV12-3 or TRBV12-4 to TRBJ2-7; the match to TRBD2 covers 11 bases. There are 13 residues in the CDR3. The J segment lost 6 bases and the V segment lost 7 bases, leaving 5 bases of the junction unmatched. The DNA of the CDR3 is TGTGCCAGCACGCTAGCGGGAGGAGTCGAGCAGTACGTC. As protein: CASTLAGGVEQYV.

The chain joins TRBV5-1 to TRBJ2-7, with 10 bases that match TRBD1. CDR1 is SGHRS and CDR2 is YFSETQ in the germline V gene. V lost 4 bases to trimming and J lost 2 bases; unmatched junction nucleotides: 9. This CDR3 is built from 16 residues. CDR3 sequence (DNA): TGCGCCAGCAGCCCACCGGGACAGGGGAGTACCTACGAGCAGTACGTC. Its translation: CASSPPGQGSTYEQYV.

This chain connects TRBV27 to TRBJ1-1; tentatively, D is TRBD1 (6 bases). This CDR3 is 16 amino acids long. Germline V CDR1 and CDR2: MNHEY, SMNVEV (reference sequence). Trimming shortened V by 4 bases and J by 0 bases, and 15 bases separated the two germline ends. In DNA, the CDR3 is TGTGCCAGCAGTTCTCTTCCAGGGGATTTGAACACTGAAGCTTTCTTT. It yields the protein CASSSLPGDLNTEAFF.

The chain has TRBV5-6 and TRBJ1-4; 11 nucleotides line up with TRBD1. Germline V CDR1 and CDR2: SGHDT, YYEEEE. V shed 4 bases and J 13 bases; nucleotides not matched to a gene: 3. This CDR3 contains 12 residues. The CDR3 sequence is CASSLGTGGLFF. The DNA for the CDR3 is TGTGCCAGCAGCCTAGGGACAGGGGGACTGTTTTTT.

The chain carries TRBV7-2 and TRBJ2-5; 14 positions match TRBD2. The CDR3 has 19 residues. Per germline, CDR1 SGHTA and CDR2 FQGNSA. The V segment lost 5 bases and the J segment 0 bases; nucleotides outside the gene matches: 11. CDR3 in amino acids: CASSLISGTSGRDQETQYF. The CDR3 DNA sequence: TGTGCCAGCAGCCTCATCAGCGGGACTAGCGGGAGAGACCAAGAGACCCAGTACTTC.

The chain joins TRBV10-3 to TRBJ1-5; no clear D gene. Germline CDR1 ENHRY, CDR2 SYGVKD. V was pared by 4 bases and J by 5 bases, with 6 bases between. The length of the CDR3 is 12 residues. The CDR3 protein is CAISGGDQPQHF. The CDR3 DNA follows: TGTGCCATCAGTGGGGGAGATCAGCCCCAGCATTTT.

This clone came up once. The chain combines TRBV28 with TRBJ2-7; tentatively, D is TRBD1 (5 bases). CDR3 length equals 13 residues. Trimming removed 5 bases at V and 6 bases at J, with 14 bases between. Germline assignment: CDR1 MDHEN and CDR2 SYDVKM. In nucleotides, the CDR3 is TGTGCCAGCAGTCAGGGTATCTCTCTCGAGCAGTACGTC. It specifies CASSQGISLEQYV.

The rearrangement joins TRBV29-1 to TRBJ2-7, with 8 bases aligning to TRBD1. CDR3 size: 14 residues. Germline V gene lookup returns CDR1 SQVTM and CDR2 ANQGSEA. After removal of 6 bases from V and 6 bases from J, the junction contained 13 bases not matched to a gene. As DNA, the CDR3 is TGCAGCGTAACGCTGACCGGACAGGGAGGCGAGCAGTACGTC. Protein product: CSVTLTGQGGEQYV.

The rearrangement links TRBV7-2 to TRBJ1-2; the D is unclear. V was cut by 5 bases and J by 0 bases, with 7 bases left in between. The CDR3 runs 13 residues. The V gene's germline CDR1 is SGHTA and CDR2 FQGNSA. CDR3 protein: CASSHGTNYGYTF. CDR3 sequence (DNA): TGTGCCAGCAGCCACGGGACTAACTATGGCTACACCTTC. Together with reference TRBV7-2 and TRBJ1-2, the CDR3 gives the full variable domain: GAGVSQSPSNKVTEKGKDVELRCDPISGHTALYWYRQSLGQGLEFLIYFQGNSAPDKSGLPSDRFSAERTGGSVSTLTIQRTQQEDSAVYLCASSHGTNYGYTFGSGTRLTVV.

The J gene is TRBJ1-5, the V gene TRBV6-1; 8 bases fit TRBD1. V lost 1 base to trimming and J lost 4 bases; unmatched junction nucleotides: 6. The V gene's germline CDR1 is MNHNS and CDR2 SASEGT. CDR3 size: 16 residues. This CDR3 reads CASSEVRRGLNQPQHF. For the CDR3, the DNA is TGTGCCAGCAGTGAAGTTCGCAGGGGGCTAAATCAGCCCCAGCATTTT.

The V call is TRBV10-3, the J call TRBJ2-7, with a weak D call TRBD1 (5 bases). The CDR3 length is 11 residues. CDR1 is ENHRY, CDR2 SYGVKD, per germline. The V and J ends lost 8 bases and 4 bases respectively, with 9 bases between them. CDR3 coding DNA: TGTGCCATCGGCACAGGTTACGAGCAGTACGTC. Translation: CAIGTGYEQYV.

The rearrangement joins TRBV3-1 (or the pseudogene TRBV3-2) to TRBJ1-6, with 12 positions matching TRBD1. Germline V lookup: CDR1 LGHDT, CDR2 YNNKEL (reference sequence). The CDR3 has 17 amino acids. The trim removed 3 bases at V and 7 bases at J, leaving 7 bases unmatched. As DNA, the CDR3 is TGTGCCAGCAGCCATCGAAGGGACAGGGGGCGGAATTCACCCCTCCACTTT. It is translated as CASSHRRDRGRNSPLHF.